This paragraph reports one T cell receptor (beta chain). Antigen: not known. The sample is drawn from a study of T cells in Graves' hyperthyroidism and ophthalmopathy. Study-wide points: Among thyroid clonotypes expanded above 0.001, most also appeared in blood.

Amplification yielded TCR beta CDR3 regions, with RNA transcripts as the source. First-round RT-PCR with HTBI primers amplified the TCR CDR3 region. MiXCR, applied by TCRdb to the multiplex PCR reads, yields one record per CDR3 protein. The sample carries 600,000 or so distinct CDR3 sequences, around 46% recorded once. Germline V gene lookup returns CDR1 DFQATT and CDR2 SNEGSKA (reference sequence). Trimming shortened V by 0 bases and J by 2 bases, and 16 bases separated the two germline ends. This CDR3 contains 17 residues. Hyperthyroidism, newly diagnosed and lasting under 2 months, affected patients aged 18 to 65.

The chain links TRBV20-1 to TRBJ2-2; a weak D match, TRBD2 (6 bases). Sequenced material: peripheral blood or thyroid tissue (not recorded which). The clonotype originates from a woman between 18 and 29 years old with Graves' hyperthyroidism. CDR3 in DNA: TGCAGTGCTAGAGATCTCCGGCTAGCGTCCAACACCGGGGAGCTGTTTTTT. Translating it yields CSARDLRLASNTGELFF.